The clone carrying this T cell receptor beta chain appeared many times. What it binds is unknown. Germline CDR1 is SNHLY and CDR2 is FYNNEI. CDR3 size: 14 residues. The germline V and J ends were trimmed by 8 bases and 2 bases, with 15 bases remaining between them. This sample is part of a study of breast tumors, draining lymph nodes, adjacent tissues. General observations from the study: That most tumor T cells come from lymph nodes remained unproven. Compared with basal-like, luminal-like tumors shared significantly more repertoire with nontumor tissue. Findings are consistent with lymph node origin and intratumoral expansion of most tumor T cells.

Axillary draining lymph nodes of breast cancer patients supplied the node samples. TCRdb recomputed calls from the multiplex PCR reads with MiXCR, one row per CDR3 protein. Seen here are approximately 180,000 distinct CDR3 sequences, about 30% observed once, and the top ten hold roughly 3.8%. The clonotype comes from a female donor with breast cancer. Some clones in this sample may be carry-over from other donors' samples. The genes are TRBV2 and TRBJ2-5; no clear D gene. The sample was axillary lymph node tissue. CDR3 DNA: TGTGCCAGCCCTTTAAGACTGGGTCAAGAGACCCAGTACTTC. This gives the protein CASPLRLGQETQYF.